The rows below give T cell receptor beta chains drawn from one sample of a study of T cell repertoires in cytomegalovirus infection. Antigens of these TCRs are unknown. TCRdb fed the reads into MiXCR, producing one record per CDR3 protein. Of 380,000 or so distinct CDR3 sequences in the sample, about 35% were seen once. This material consisted of cultured PBMCs, taken from culture after CMV antigen stimulation. The receptor set was obtained from a human donor in good health (CMV status not recorded). Some clones in this sample may be carry-over from other donors' samples. CDR3s include the opening cysteine and the closing phenylalanine or tryptophan. The D gene is left open where the match is weak. Clone size is stated in some rows and not others, as once, few, many or a class when expanded.

J,size,D,V,DNA,CDR3
TRBJ2-1,.,TRBD1,TRBV7-3,TGTGCCAGCAGTCGCCGGACAGGAAACAATGAGCAGTTCTTC,CASSRRTGNNEQFF
TRBJ1-1,few,.,TRBV11-2,TGTGCCAGCAGCTTTAGGAGCACTGAAGCTTTCTTT,CASSFRSTEAFF
TRBJ1-6,many,.,TRBV7-2,TGTGCCAGCAGCTTAACCCGGGTCCATAGGAATTCACCCCTCCACTTT,CASSLTRVHRNSPLHF
TRBJ2-3,few,TRBD2,TRBV20-1,TGCAGTGCTAGGAATACGCGACTAGCGGGGGTCACAGATACGCAGTATTTT,CSARNTRLAGVTDTQYF
TRBJ1-5,once,.,TRBV27,TGTGCCAGCAGCCGGGGAGACAGTACCGCTTATCAGCCCCAGCATTTT,CASSRGDSTAYQPQHF
TRBJ2-1,.,TRBD2,TRBV12-3/TRBV12-4,TGTGCCAGCAGTTTATCGGCTAGCGGGAGGGCCTTGAATGAGCAGTTCTTC,CASSLSASGRALNEQFF
TRBJ2-7,.,TRBD2,TRBV6-2/TRBV6-3,TGTGCCAGCAGTTACTCGGCGGGAGGCTTACACTACGAGCAGTACTTC,CASSYSAGGLHYEQYF
TRBJ2-1,few,.,TRBV7-8,TGTGCCAGCAGCTTAGCGCGGCCTCTAAGCTCCTACAATGAGCAGTTCTTC,CASSLARPLSSYNEQFF
TRBJ1-1,few,.,TRBV4-3,TGCGCCAGCAGCCAAGACAGGGGGAACACTGAAGCTTTCTTT,CASSQDRGNTEAFF
TRBJ2-2,few,TRBD1,TRBV28,TGTGCCAGCGCGGGACAGGGGGCCGGCGGGGAGCTGTTTTTT,CASAGQGAGGELFF
TRBJ1-5,.,.,TRBV5-1,TGCGCCAGCAGCGTGCAGGGTCCCAATCAGCCCCAGCATTTT,CASSVQGPNQPQHF
TRBJ2-1,few,.,TRBV20-1,TGCAGTGCTCCGAGAGGTCTAGCGACCCTGGGCTCCTACAATGAGCAGTTCTTC,CSAPRGLATLGSYNEQFF
TRBJ2-6,many,.,TRBV7-2,TGTGCCAGCGGGGATTTCTCTGGGGCCAACGTCCTGACTTTC,CASGDFSGANVLTF
TRBJ2-5,.,.,TRBV5-1,TGCGCCAGCCGGTCCTCTGGGGGGCGCGGGACCCAGTACTTC,CASRSSGGRGTQYF
TRBJ1-1,.,.,TRBV19,TGTGCCAGTAGTCCGGGACATAAGAACACTGAAGCTTTCTTT,CASSPGHKNTEAFF
TRBJ1-4,.,.,TRBV20-1,TGCAGTGCTCGCGCGGGGGAAAGCGAAAAACTGTTTTTT,CSARAGESEKLFF
TRBJ2-1,.,TRBD2,TRBV27,TGTGCCAGCAGTTTACTCTCGGTAGCGGGAGGCAGCAATGAGCAGTTCTTC,CASSLLSVAGGSNEQFF
TRBJ1-1,.,.,TRBV6-6,TGTGCCAGCACCCTAGCTACAGAGAACACTGAAGCTTTCTTT,CASTLATENTEAFF
TRBJ2-1,.,.,TRBV4-3,TGCGCCAGCAGCCACGCTGACAGACGAAATGAGCAGTTCTTC,CASSHADRRNEQFF
TRBJ2-2,.,.,TRBV20-1,TGCAGTGCCATGGGACCGAACACCGGGGAGCTGTTTTTT,CSAMGPNTGELFF
TRBJ2-5,few,TRBD1,TRBV20-1,TGCAGTGCTAGCGGACAGGGGGGAGGCGGGGCGGCAGGGGAGACCCAGTACTTC,CSASGQGGGGAAGETQYF
TRBJ2-7,few,.,TRBV2,TGTGCCAGCAGCCGGGACTCAAGCGAGCAGTACTTC,CASSRDSSEQYF
TRBJ1-1,few,TRBD1,TRBV2,TGTGCCAGCAGTGAAAGGGCGACAGGGCTGAACACTGAAGCTTTCTTT,CASSERATGLNTEAFF
TRBJ1-5,many,.,TRBV4-1,TGCGCCAGCAGTGGGGGTAGCAATCAGCCCCAGCATTTT,CASSGGSNQPQHF
TRBJ2-7,.,TRBD1,TRBV7-6,TGTGCCAGCAGCTTAGAAGGACAGGGGACCTACGAGCAGTACTTC,CASSLEGQGTYEQYF
TRBJ2-1,.,TRBD2,TRBV14,TGTGCCAGCAGCCAAGCAGTGACTAGCGGGATGAATGAGCAGTTCTTC,CASSQAVTSGMNEQFF
TRBJ2-5,.,.,TRBV20-1,TGCAGTGCTAGAGGCTACATCGGGGAGACCCAGTACTTC,CSARGYIGETQYF
TRBJ2-7,.,TRBD2,TRBV28,TGTGCCAGCAGCACCCCTCAGGCGGGAGGGCGGTACGAGCAGTACTTC,CASSTPQAGGRYEQYF
TRBJ2-2,.,.,TRBV7-9,TGTGCCAGCAGCATACGACAGAACACCGGGGAGCTGTTTTTT,CASSIRQNTGELFF
TRBJ2-6,few,TRBD2,TRBV27,TGTGCCAGCACCCGGTCCGAACTAGCGGGCATCTCTGGGGCCAACGTCCTGACTTTC,CASTRSELAGISGANVLTF
TRBJ2-2,once,TRBD2,TRBV6-2/TRBV6-3,TGTGCCAGCAGTTCGCCTTTCGGACTAGCGACTAACACCGGGGAGCTGTTTTTT,CASSSPFGLATNTGELFF
TRBJ2-1,few,.,TRBV28,TGTGCCAGCAGTTTACGTGGACGGGAGCGGCAGTTCTTC,CASSLRGRERQFF
TRBJ2-1,.,TRBD1,TRBV7-6,TGTGCCAGCAGCTGGTACAGGGGGAGAACCTACAATGAGCAGTTCTTC,CASSWYRGRTYNEQFF
TRBJ2-4,.,TRBD2,TRBV6-5,TGTGCCAGCAGCTCCGGGGGGGGAAACATTCAGTACTTC,CASSSGGGNIQYF
TRBJ1-6,.,.,TRBV4-3,TGCGCCAGCAGCCAAGATCTTAAGAGATCGCTATCGAATTCACCCCTCCACTTT,CASSQDLKRSLSNSPLHF
TRBJ2-1,many,TRBD2,TRBV18,TGTGCCAGCTCACCACCTAGCGGGCACAATGAGCAGTTCTTC,CASSPPSGHNEQFF
TRBJ2-3,.,.,TRBV12-3/TRBV12-4,TGTGCCAGCAGGGGCTCAGGGGGACTAGGGGTTGACGCGCAGTATTTT,CASRGSGGLGVDAQYF
TRBJ2-1,.,.,TRBV7-6,TGTGCCAGCAGCTCTCAACGTAGGGACGATTCCTACGAGCAGTTCTTC,CASSSQRRDDSYEQFF
TRBJ1-2,once,.,TRBV18,TGTGCCAGCTCACCATCGGGAACCGACTATGGCTACACCTTC,CASSPSGTDYGYTF
TRBJ1-5,.,.,TRBV28,TGTGCCATCCACAGGTTCAATCAGCCCCAGCATTTT,CAIHRFNQPQHF
TRBJ2-5,once,.,TRBV20-1,TGCAGTGCTAGTCCACCGCGGGTAGAGGAGACCCAGTACTTC,CSASPPRVEETQYF
TRBJ2-3,.,TRBD2,TRBV11-2,TGTGCCAGCAGTCGGACTAGAGCGCAGTATTTT,CASSRTRAQYF
TRBJ2-1,.,.,TRBV6-1,TGTGCCAGCAGCCACGAAGCAGGGGGGAATGAGCAGTTCTTC,CASSHEAGGNEQFF
TRBJ2-5,few,.,TRBV2,TGTGCCAGCAAAGGGCAAGAGACCCAGTACTTC,CASKGQETQYF
TRBJ2-3,.,TRBD2,TRBV12-3/TRBV12-4,TGTGCCAGCAGTCCCCCTCAGGCTAGCGGGACCTCAGATACGCAGTATTTT,CASSPPQASGTSDTQYF
TRBJ2-5,many,.,TRBV7-2,TGTGCCAGCAGCTTAAATTGGGGAAGGGAGACCCAGTACTTC,CASSLNWGRETQYF
TRBJ1-2,.,.,TRBV28,TGTGCCAGCAGTTCGGTCGGCGATGGCTACACCTTC,CASSSVGDGYTF
TRBJ1-4,.,.,TRBV20-1,TGCAGTGCCGGCCGAGGGACACCCAAGGAAAAACTGTTTTTT,CSAGRGTPKEKLFF
TRBJ2-5,.,TRBD2,TRBV10-3,TGTGCCATCAGCGGGACTAGCGGGGCCCGGGGGGAGACCCAGTACTTC,CAISGTSGARGETQYF
TRBJ2-5,.,TRBD2,TRBV12-3/TRBV12-4,TGTGCCAGCTCGACTAGCGACGGAAAAGAGACCCAGTACTTC,CASSTSDGKETQYF
TRBJ2-1,.,.,TRBV7-9,TGTGCCAGCAGCTCCGCTAGCGCTGAGCAGTTCTTC,CASSSASAEQFF
TRBJ1-5,few,.,TRBV7-9,TGTGCCAGTGGGAGGGACTCTCAGCCCCAGCATTTT,CASGRDSQPQHF
TRBJ2-7,many,.,TRBV28,TGTGCCAGCAGTTCCCCCCGGAGGGAGTCCGAGCAGTACTTC,CASSSPRRESEQYF
TRBJ2-3,few,TRBD2,TRBV5-1,TGCGCCAGCAGCTTGTTGGCTAGCGGGAGCCCAGATACGCAGTATTTT,CASSLLASGSPDTQYF
TRBJ1-2,.,.,TRBV19,TGTGCCAGTAGAACGGGGAGCAGGAACTATGGCTACACCTTC,CASRTGSRNYGYTF
TRBJ2-4,few,TRBD1,TRBV20-1,TGCAGTGCTAAGAGGTTGGGACAGGGTGAGGAAAACATTCAGTACTTC,CSAKRLGQGEENIQYF
TRBJ2-3,few,TRBD2,TRBV11-1,TGTGCCAGCAGCTTAGGTCCTGGGACTAGACCCCCAGATACGCAGTATTTT,CASSLGPGTRPPDTQYF